The following is a T cell receptor (beta chain) sequence with its context. Sequencing was performed with immunoSEQ multiplex PCR; in TCRdb, only in-frame clones are kept and a portion is missing. The repertoire consists of 120,000 or so clones, with about 80% occurring once and the leading ten covering about 25%. The entry originates in a study of blood T cell repertoires in COVID-19. Looking at the study overall: The cDNA or gDNA used as material had been derived from T cells, B-cell-depleted T cells, or PBMCs.

Per germline, CDR1 SGHVS and CDR2 FNYEAQ. J was trimmed by 3 bases and V by 5 bases; bases with no gene match: 8. This CDR3 is 16 amino acids long. The chain employs TRBV7-6 and TRBJ2-5; TRBD2 agrees at 11 bases. The TCR comes from a human donor in a cohort sampled during active COVID-19. Sequencing used peripheral blood. The CDR3 DNA sequence: TGTGCCAGCAGCCCGCGACTAGCGGGGAACAAAGAGACCCAGTACTTC. Translation gives CASSPRLAGNKETQYF.